These T cell receptor beta chains were read from a single sample in a study of cytotoxic CD8 clonotypes in ibrutinib-treated CLL. TCRdb keeps only in-frame clones here, not all; method: immunoSEQ multiplex PCR. The data contain approximately 340,000 clones, about 61% of them singletons. Sequenced material: PBMCs, taken after 36 months of ibrutinib treatment. The receptors come from a human donor with chronic lymphocytic leukemia. Both conserved end residues are part of each CDR3. A D gene is named only where the DNA matches it firmly. Clone size appears in some rows only: once, few, many, or a class for an expanded clone.

J gene: TRBJ2-3
D gene: .
CDR3 length: 15
clone size: .
V gene: TRBV18
CDR3 protein: CASSPPRASTDTQYF
CDR3 DNA: TGTGCCAGCTCACCACCCCGGGCTAGCACAGATACGCAGTATTTT

J gene: TRBJ1-3
D gene: .
CDR3 length: 14
clone size: .
V gene: TRBV10-3
CDR3 protein: CAITSGNAGNTIYF
CDR3 DNA: TGTGCCATCACCTCCGGTAACGCTGGAAACACCATATATTTT

J gene: TRBJ2-5
D gene: .
CDR3 length: 14
clone size: .
V gene: TRBV11-2
CDR3 protein: CASLDFKRGETQYF
CDR3 DNA: TGTGCCAGCTTGGACTTCAAACGGGGGGAGACCCAGTACTTC

J gene: TRBJ2-7
D gene: .
CDR3 length: 15
clone size: .
V gene: TRBV28
CDR3 protein: CASSLALGGSYEQYF
CDR3 DNA: TGTGCCAGCAGCCTAGCCCTGGGAGGCTCCTACGAGCAGTACTTC

J gene: TRBJ2-4
D gene: TRBD2
CDR3 length: 17
clone size: .
V gene: TRBV7-8
CDR3 protein: CASSLERLAGEKNIQYF
CDR3 DNA: TGTGCCAGCAGCTTAGAAAGGCTAGCGGGAGAAAAAAACATTCAGTACTTC

J gene: TRBJ2-3
D gene: TRBD1
CDR3 length: 16
clone size: .
V gene: TRBV28
CDR3 protein: CASSTNRGVSTDTQYF
CDR3 DNA: TGTGCCAGCAGTACGAACAGGGGGGTTAGCACAGATACGCAGTATTTT

J gene: TRBJ2-7
D gene: TRBD1
CDR3 length: 15
clone size: .
V gene: TRBV5-1
CDR3 protein: CASSIGTGGFYEQYF
CDR3 DNA: TGCGCCAGCAGCATAGGGACAGGGGGCTTCTACGAGCAGTACTTC

J gene: TRBJ1-2
D gene: TRBD1
CDR3 length: 15
clone size: once
V gene: TRBV6-1
CDR3 protein: CASGRAIGQGGGYTF
CDR3 DNA: TGTGCCAGCGGCAGAGCGATAGGACAGGGGGGTGGCTACACCTTC

J gene: TRBJ2-1
D gene: TRBD2
CDR3 length: 16
clone size: few
V gene: TRBV9
CDR3 protein: CASSSGLAGGGYEQFF
CDR3 DNA: TGTGCCAGCAGCTCCGGACTAGCGGGAGGAGGGTATGAGCAGTTCTTC

J gene: TRBJ2-7
D gene: .
CDR3 length: 13
clone size: once
V gene: TRBV7-2
CDR3 protein: CASSLGGRDEQYF
CDR3 DNA: TGTGCCAGCAGTTTGGGGGGTAGGGACGAGCAGTACTTC

J gene: TRBJ2-7
D gene: TRBD2
CDR3 length: 16
clone size: .
V gene: TRBV15
CDR3 protein: CATSSGDLAGGYEQYF
CDR3 DNA: TGTGCCACCAGCAGTGGGGATCTAGCGGGAGGTTACGAGCAGTACTTC

J gene: TRBJ1-6
D gene: TRBD1
CDR3 length: 14
clone size: .
V gene: TRBV4-2
CDR3 protein: CASSSTGASSPLHF
CDR3 DNA: TGTGCCAGCAGCTCGACAGGGGCTAGTTCACCCCTCCACTTT

J gene: TRBJ2-7
D gene: .
CDR3 length: 14
clone size: few
V gene: TRBV27
CDR3 protein: CASSPTTGMGKQYF
CDR3 DNA: TGTGCCAGCAGTCCGACCACAGGGATGGGTAAGCAGTACTTC

J gene: TRBJ2-1
D gene: TRBD2
CDR3 length: 13
clone size: .
V gene: TRBV27
CDR3 protein: CASRLAGVNEQFF
CDR3 DNA: TGTGCCAGCAGACTAGCGGGAGTGAATGAGCAGTTCTTC

J gene: TRBJ2-2
D gene: .
CDR3 length: 13
clone size: .
V gene: TRBV18
CDR3 protein: CASSTMSTGELFF
CDR3 DNA: TGTGCCAGCTCCACCATGAGCACCGGGGAGCTGTTTTTT

J gene: TRBJ2-4
D gene: TRBD1
CDR3 length: 16
clone size: .
V gene: TRBV28
CDR3 protein: CASSLWDRAAKNIQYF
CDR3 DNA: TGTGCCAGCAGTTTGTGGGACAGGGCAGCCAAAAACATTCAGTACTTC

J gene: TRBJ2-7
D gene: .
CDR3 length: 17
clone size: .
V gene: TRBV5-4
CDR3 protein: CASSLLSGRVDSDEQYF
CDR3 DNA: TGTGCCAGCAGCCTGCTGTCGGGTCGCGTGGACAGTGACGAGCAGTACTTC

J gene: TRBJ1-2
D gene: .
CDR3 length: 14
clone size: .
V gene: TRBV2
CDR3 protein: CASTAESTNYGYTF
CDR3 DNA: TGTGCCAGCACCGCAGAGTCAACTAACTATGGCTACACCTTC

J gene: TRBJ2-3
D gene: .
CDR3 length: 18
clone size: .
V gene: TRBV7-9
CDR3 protein: CASSFGVRPLISTDTQYF
CDR3 DNA: TGTGCCAGCAGCTTTGGGGTTAGGCCCCTCATCAGCACAGATACGCAGTATTTT

J gene: TRBJ2-3
D gene: TRBD1
CDR3 length: 14
clone size: .
V gene: TRBV5-1
CDR3 protein: CASSSRGPGDTQYF
CDR3 DNA: TGCGCCAGCAGCTCCAGGGGGCCTGGAGATACGCAGTATTTT

J gene: TRBJ2-7
D gene: .
CDR3 length: 14
clone size: .
V gene: TRBV25-1
CDR3 protein: CASNPRGSTGEQYF
CDR3 DNA: TGTGCCAGCAACCCTCGAGGCTCGACGGGCGAGCAGTACTTC

J gene: TRBJ1-1
D gene: .
CDR3 length: 14
clone size: few
V gene: TRBV28
CDR3 protein: CASSLQIMNTEAFF
CDR3 DNA: TGTGCCAGCAGTTTACAGATTATGAACACTGAAGCTTTCTTT

J gene: TRBJ2-5
D gene: .
CDR3 length: 15
clone size: .
V gene: TRBV6-1
CDR3 protein: CASSKGVRQQETQYF
CDR3 DNA: TGTGCCAGCAGTAAAGGGGTTCGACAGCAAGAGACCCAGTACTTC

J gene: TRBJ2-3
D gene: TRBD1
CDR3 length: 15
clone size: .
V gene: TRBV5-1
CDR3 protein: CASSLAWTGPDTQYF
CDR3 DNA: TGCGCCAGCAGCTTGGCCTGGACAGGGCCAGATACGCAGTATTTT

J gene: TRBJ2-7
D gene: .
CDR3 length: 14
clone size: .
V gene: TRBV4-1
CDR3 protein: CASSQTGRSYEQYF
CDR3 DNA: TGCGCCAGCAGCCAAACTGGTCGGTCCTACGAGCAGTACTTC